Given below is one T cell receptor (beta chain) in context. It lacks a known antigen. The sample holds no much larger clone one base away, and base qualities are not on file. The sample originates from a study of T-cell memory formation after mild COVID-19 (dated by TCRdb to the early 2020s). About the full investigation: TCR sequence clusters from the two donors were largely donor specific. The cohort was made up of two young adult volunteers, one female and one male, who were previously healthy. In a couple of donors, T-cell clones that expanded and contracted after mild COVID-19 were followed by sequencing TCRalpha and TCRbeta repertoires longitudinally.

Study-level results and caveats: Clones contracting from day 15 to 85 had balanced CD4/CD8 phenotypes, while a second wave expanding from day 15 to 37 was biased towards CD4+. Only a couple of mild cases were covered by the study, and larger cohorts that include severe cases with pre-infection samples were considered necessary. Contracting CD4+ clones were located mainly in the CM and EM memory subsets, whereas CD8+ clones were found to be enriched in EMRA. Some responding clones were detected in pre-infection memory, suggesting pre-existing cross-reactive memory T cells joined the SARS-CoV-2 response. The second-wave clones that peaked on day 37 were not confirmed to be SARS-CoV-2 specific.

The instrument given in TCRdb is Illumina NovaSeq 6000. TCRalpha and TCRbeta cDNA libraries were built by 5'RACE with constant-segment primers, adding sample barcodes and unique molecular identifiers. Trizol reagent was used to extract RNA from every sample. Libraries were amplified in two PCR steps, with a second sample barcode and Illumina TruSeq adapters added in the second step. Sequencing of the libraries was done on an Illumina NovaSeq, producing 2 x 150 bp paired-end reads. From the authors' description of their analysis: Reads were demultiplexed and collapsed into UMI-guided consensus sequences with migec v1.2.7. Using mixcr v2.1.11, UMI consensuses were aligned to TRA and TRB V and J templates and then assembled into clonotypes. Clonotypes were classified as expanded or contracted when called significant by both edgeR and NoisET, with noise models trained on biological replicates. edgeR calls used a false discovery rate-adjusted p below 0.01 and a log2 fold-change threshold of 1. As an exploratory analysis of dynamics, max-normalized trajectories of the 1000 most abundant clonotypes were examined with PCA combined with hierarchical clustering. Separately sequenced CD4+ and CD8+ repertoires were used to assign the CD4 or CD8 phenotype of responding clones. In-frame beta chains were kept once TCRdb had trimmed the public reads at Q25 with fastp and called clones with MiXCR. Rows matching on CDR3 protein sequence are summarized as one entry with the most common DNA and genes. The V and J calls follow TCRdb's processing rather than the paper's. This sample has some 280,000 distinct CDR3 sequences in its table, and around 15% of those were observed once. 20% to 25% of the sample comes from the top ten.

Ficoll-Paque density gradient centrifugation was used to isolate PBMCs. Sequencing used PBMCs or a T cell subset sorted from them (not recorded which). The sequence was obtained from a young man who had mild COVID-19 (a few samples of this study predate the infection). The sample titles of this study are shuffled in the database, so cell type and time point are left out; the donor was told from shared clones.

The CDR3 region reads CASSQIDRPVGNTIYF. The nucleotide sequence reads as follows: TGTGCCAGCAGCCAGATCGACAGGCCGGTGGGAAACACCATATATTTT. The chain is assembled from TRBV2 and TRBJ1-3; the D segment could be TRBD1, given 6 matching bases. The germline V gene yields SNHLY for CDR1 and FYNNEI for CDR2. At the junction V is shortened by 6 bases and J by 4 bases, with 19 bases in between. The CDR3 runs 16 residues from the cysteine to the phenylalanine. Left in the record is the CDR3 DNA by itself, 48 bases read in frame from the first base.